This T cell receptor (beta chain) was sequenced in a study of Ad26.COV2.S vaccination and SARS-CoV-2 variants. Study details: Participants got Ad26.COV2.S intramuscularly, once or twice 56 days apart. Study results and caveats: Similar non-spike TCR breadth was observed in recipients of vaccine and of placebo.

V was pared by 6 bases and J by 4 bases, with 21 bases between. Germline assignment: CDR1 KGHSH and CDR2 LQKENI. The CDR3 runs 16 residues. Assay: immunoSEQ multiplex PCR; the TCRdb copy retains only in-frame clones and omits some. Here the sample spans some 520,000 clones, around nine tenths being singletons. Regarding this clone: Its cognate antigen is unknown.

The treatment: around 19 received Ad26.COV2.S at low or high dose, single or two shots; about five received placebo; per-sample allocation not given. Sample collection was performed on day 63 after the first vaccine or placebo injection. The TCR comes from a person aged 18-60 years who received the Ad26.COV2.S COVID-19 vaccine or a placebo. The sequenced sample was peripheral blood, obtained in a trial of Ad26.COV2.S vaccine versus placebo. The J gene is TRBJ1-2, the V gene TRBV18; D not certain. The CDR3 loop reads CASSRRRATDLYGYTF. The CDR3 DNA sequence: TGTGCCAGCTCCCGACGCCGGGCAACAGACCTCTATGGCTACACCTTC.